This TCR beta chain is drawn from a study of CD8 T cells in Susac syndrome (dated by TCRdb to between 2019 and 2020). For context, the study as a whole: The study used repertoire sequencing to test whether antigen drove CD8+ T cell activation and differentiation in Susac syndrome.

Peripheral blood CD8+ and CD4+ T cells from healthy donors, Susac syndrome patients and multiple sclerosis patients were profiled by high-throughput TCR beta sequencing. Healthy donors were age- and sex-matched controls. Bulk CD8+ and CD4+ T cells were purified magnetically by negative isolation, whereas CD8+ TEMRA cells were enriched by FACS. Blood was collected in EDTA tubes and processed within 24 hours, with PBMCs isolated through density gradient centrifugation. PBMCs intended for TCR sequencing were frozen in liquid nitrogen and were later thawed in a 37 degrees C water bath. The sorted or isolated CD4+, CD8+ and CD8+ TEMRA cells had a purity of 90% or higher. Turning to this clonotype: The clone's antigen remains unknown. No base quality information exists; no much larger clone differs at one position.

Broad study findings and their caveats: The study acknowledged that relatively few individuals were included in the TCR sequencing and HLA analysis.

RNA was extracted using the RNeasy kit, and roughly 0.45 to 1 microgram was reverse transcribed with random hexamers. The immunoSEQ multiplex PCR assay, which covers 54 Vbeta and 13 Jbeta segments, was used to amplify TCR beta CDR3 regions. To correct PCR amplification bias, a synthetic template baseline was used for both primer optimization and computational correction. The original methods were these. Only productive sequences were kept, with reads annotated to V, D and J genes according to IMGT and analyzed in immunoSEQ Analyzer. Clonality was calculated as one minus the Shannon entropy normalized by log2 of the number of productive unique sequences. For each patient and control, public and private clones were evaluated among the 100 most prevalent clones. Susac-specific clones were defined as absent from healthy and MS cohorts, 800 to 1,200 published viral clones and other ImmuneACCESS disease sequences. TCRdb handled the public reads itself, with Q25 trimming in fastp and clone calling in MiXCR, and kept productive beta chains. Each entry merges the rows of one CDR3 protein and shows their most common DNA and genes. These V and J calls are TCRdb output, not the study's own analysis. The sample table lists more than 120,000 distinct CDR3 sequences, roughly 95% of them with a count of one. The top ten hold 0.065% to 0.1% of the sample.

The TCR was taken from a human donor in good health. The specimen was CD4+ T cells from PBMCs.

The CDR3 has the sequence CASSESGREFDTQYF. The sequenced DNA is TGTGCCAGCAGTGAATCCGGCAGGGAGTTTGATACGCAGTATTTT. The rearrangement joined TRBV25-1 to TRBJ2-3; the D gene assignment is perhaps TRBD1 or TRBD2, with each matching 5 bases. The CDR3 numbers 15 residues from cysteine through phenylalanine. Kept here is only the CDR3 DNA, which spans 45 bases and is read in frame from base 1. The germline V gene gives CDR1 as MGHDK and CDR2 as SYGVNS. The trim is 1 base for V and 6 bases for J, with a gap of 14 bases between the germline ends.